Below are 17 T cell receptor beta chains sequenced from a single sample in a study of cytotoxic CD8 clonotypes in ibrutinib-treated CLL. The data were produced by immunoSEQ multiplex PCR, yet TCRdb's version contains in-frame clones alone and is incomplete. The sample includes approximately 84,000 clones, more than 70% of them seen just once. The source was PBMCs, collected before ibrutinib treatment. These receptors all stem from a human donor with chronic lymphocytic leukemia.

This clone has more than one count but fewer than ten. The rearrangement uses TRBV28 and TRBJ2-2; tentatively, D is TRBD1 (6 bases). CDR3 length: 14 amino acids. The ends were cut back, 7 bases at V and 4 bases at J, with 13 bases in the middle. The germline V gene has CDR1 MDHEN and CDR2 SYDVKM. The CDR3 DNA sequence: TGTGCCAGCATGGGGACACAGATCACCGGGGAGCTGTTTTTT. Amino acids: CASMGTQITGELFF.

J is TRBJ2-7 and V is TRBV2, with D hard to call. V was trimmed by 6 bases and J by 3 bases, leaving 15 bases between them. Germline-derived CDR1 and CDR2 are SNHLY and FYNNEI. This CDR3 comprises 14 residues. The CDR3 sequence is CASSPGWPDYEQYF. The CDR3 nucleotides are TGTGCCAGCAGCCCCGGCTGGCCTGACTACGAGCAGTACTTC.

This clone was observed once. This chain connects TRBV6-1 to TRBJ1-1; D ambiguous. Germline V CDR1 and CDR2: MNHNS, SASEGT. The CDR3 is made up of 14 amino acids. V gave up 7 bases and J gave up 0 bases, with 12 bases separating them. CDR3 residues: CASKPKALNTEAFF. In DNA, the CDR3 is TGTGCCAGCAAGCCGAAGGCCTTGAACACTGAAGCTTTCTTT.

This rearrangement joins TRBV6-5 to TRBJ2-7; 7 positions match TRBD2. Trimming took 2 bases from V and 4 from J; bases not matched to a gene: 5. The germline gives CDR1 MNHEY, CDR2 SVGAGI. The CDR3 extends over 14 amino acids. The CDR3 region has the DNA TGTGCCAGCAGTTACCGGGAGGTTTCTTACGAGCAGTACTTC. It specifies CASSYREVSYEQYF.

The chain joins TRBV27 to TRBJ2-7; TRBD2 is a possible D gene (6 bases). The V gene's germline CDR1 is MNHEY and CDR2 SMNVEV (reference sequence). V gave up 3 bases and J gave up 6 bases, with 18 bases separating them. This CDR3 is built from 15 residues. The CDR3 sequence is CASSLDYRLLGEQYF. CDR3 nucleotides: TGTGCCAGCAGTTTGGACTACCGGCTTTTGGGCGAGCAGTACTTC.

This clone rates as medium-sized. The chain links TRBV5-4 to TRBJ2-2; 11 nucleotides agree with TRBD1. Germline CDR1 is SGHNT and CDR2 is YYREEE (reference sequence). The V gene end was trimmed by 5 bases and the J gene end by 7 bases; junction bases not matched to a gene: 10. CDR3 length equals 16 residues. The CDR3 sequence: CASRLRTGGRFGELFF. CDR3 nucleotides: TGTGCCAGCAGACTACGGACAGGGGGCCGCTTCGGGGAGCTGTTTTTT.

This clone was observed a handful of times. The chain carries TRBV7-6 and TRBJ2-3; D is uncertain. The V and J ends lost 5 bases and 0 bases respectively, with 3 bases between them. Germline V gene data show CDR1 as SGHVS and CDR2 as FNYEAQ. CDR3 length: 12 amino acids. The CDR3 protein is CASSPSTDTQYF. The CDR3 DNA sequence: TGTGCCAGCAGCCCTAGCACAGATACGCAGTATTTT.

The V call is TRBV28, the J call TRBJ2-7; D remains ambiguous. Trimming took 6 bases from V and 9 from J, leaving 9 bases between them. Looked up from germline, CDR1 is MDHEN and CDR2 is SYDVKM. CDR3 length: 10 residues. Here the CDR3 DNA reads TGTGCCAGCAGCAAATTGGGGCAGTACTTC. This encodes CASSKLGQYF.

The gene calls are TRBV5-1 and TRBJ2-1; the match to TRBD1 covers 9 bases. V shed 2 bases and J 0 bases; nucleotides not matched to a gene: 6. The length of the CDR3 is 17 residues. CDR1 and CDR2 from the germline V gene are SGHRS and YFSETQ. CDR3 protein: CASSFPTGGSSYNEQFF. The CDR3 DNA follows: TGCGCCAGCAGCTTCCCTACAGGGGGCAGCTCCTACAATGAGCAGTTCTTC.

This clone has ten or more counts. This chain links TRBV10-3 with TRBJ1-1; TRBD1 agrees at 7 bases. The CDR3 spans 11 residues. Germline values: CDR1 ENHRY, CDR2 SYGVKD. V was clipped by 10 bases and J by 6 bases; unmatched bases: 5. DNA of the CDR3: TGTGCCACGCAGGGGGTAGCTGAAGCTTTCTTT. This encodes CATQGVAEAFF.

This chain links TRBV19 with TRBJ1-1, with D unclear. Germline assignment: CDR1 LNHDA and CDR2 SQIVND (reference sequence). This CDR3 contains 18 residues. V was shortened by 6 bases and J by 5 bases, with 28 bases between the two germline ends. CDR3 amino acids: CASRFHPREGTLRTEAFF. The DNA of the CDR3 is TGTGCCAGTAGGTTCCACCCTCGGGAGGGAACTTTAAGGACTGAAGCTTTCTTT.

This chain links TRBV11-2 with TRBJ2-7; no definite D call. V lost 3 bases to trimming and J lost 4 bases, with 13 bases between them. CDR1 is SGHAT, CDR2 FQNNGV, per germline. The CDR3 loop spans 14 amino acids. CDR3 region: CASSFYYRQYEQYF. CDR3 DNA: TGTGCCAGCAGCTTTTATTACAGACAATACGAGCAGTACTTC.

The chain employs TRBV11-3 and TRBJ2-1; D gene ambiguous. With 6 bases removed from V and 5 bases from J, the gap between germline ends came to 8 bases. The CDR3 runs to 12 residues. CDR1 and CDR2 (germline): SGHNT, YENEEA. The CDR3 sequence: CASSTENNEQFF. CDR3 in DNA: TGTGCCAGCAGTACAGAGAACAATGAGCAGTTCTTC.

The CDR3 nucleotides are TGTGCCAGCAGCAGTACAGGACGGGATGGCTACACCTTC. Its translation is CASSSTGRDGYTF. The rearrangement links TRBV2 to TRBJ1-2; D might be TRBD1 (5 bases). The germline CDR1 and CDR2 sequences are SNHLY and FYNNEI. Trimming took off 6 bases at V and 6 bases at J, with 14 bases between the two ends. The CDR3 spans 13 residues.

The rearrangement links TRBV2 to TRBJ1-1; D is unclear. CDR1 and CDR2 (germline): SNHLY, FYNNEI. V shed 9 bases and J shed 0 bases, with 8 bases lying between them. The CDR3 loop spans 12 amino acids. DNA of the CDR3: TGTGCCAGACGACTGATGAACACTGAAGCTTTCTTT. Translating gives CARRLMNTEAFF.

V usage is TRBV12-5 and J usage is TRBJ2-7; D gene ambiguous. This CDR3 comprises 14 residues. Germline values: CDR1 LGHNT, CDR2 FRNRAP. V lost 1 base and J 3 bases, leaving 10 bases between the germline ends. The CDR3 region has the DNA TGTGCTAGTGGTTTGGCCCCGAGCCTCTACGAGCAGTACTTC. Translated: CASGLAPSLYEQYF.

The chain employs TRBV28 and TRBJ2-5; D may correspond to TRBD1 or TRBD2 (5 bases each). The length of the CDR3 is 10 residues. From germline, CDR1 is MDHEN and CDR2 SYDVKM. Trimming shortened V by 10 bases and J by 7 bases, and 10 bases separated the two germline ends. CDR3 protein: CATKRGTQYF. Here the CDR3 DNA reads TGTGCCACCAAGAGGGGGACCCAGTACTTC.